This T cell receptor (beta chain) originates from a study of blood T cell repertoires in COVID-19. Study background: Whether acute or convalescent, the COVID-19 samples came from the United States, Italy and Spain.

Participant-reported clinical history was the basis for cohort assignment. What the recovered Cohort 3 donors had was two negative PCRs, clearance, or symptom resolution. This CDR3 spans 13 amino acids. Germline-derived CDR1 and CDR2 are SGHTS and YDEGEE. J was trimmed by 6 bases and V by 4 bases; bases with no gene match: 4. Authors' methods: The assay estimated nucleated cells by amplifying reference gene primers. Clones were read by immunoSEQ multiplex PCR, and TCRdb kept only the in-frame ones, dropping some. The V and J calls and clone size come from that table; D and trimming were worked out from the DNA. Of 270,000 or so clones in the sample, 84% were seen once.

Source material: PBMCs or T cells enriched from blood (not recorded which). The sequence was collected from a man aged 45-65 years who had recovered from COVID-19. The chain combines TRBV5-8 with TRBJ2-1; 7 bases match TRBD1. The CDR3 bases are TGTGCCAGCAGCGGGCGACAGGGCAATGAGCAGTTCTTC. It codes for CASSGRQGNEQFF.